This T cell receptor beta chain was observed in a study of blood T cell repertoires in COVID-19. Across the whole study: Sites in the United States, Italy and Spain provided acute and convalescent COVID-19 samples.

CDR1 is SQVTM and CDR2 is ANQGSEA in the germline V gene. This CDR3 spans 12 amino acids. V gave up 6 bases and J gave up 3 bases; unmatched junction bases: 4. As regards this clone: The sample contains more than one DNA sequence encoding this CDR3.

TCRdb's table, derived via immunoSEQ multiplex PCR, lists solely in-frame clones and lacks some. The table lists around 310,000 clones, roughly nine tenths of them singletons. The gene calls are TRBV29-1 and TRBJ1-1; TRBD1 agrees at 7 bases. Sequencing was carried out using PBMCs or T cells enriched from blood (not recorded which). The sequence derives from a woman in her 30s who had recovered from COVID-19. In DNA form, the CDR3 reads TGCAGCGTCAGGGGGTCAGACACTGAAGCTTTCTTT. It codes for CSVRGSDTEAFF.